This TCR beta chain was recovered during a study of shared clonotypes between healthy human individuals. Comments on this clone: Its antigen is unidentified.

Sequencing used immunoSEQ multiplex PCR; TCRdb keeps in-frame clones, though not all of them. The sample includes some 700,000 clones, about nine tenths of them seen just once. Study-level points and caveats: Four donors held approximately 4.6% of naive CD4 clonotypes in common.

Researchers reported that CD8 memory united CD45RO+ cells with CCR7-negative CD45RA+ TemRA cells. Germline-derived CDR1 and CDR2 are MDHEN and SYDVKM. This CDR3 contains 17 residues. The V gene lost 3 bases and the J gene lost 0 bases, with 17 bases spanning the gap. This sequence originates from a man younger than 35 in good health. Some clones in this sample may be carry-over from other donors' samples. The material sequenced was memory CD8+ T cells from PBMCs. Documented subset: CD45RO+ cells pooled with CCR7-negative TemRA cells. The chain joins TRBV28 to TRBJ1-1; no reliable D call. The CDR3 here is CASSLRQALLMNTEAFF. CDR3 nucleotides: TGTGCCAGCAGTTTGCGGCAGGCCCTTCTCATGAACACTGAAGCTTTCTTT. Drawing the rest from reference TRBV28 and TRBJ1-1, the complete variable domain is DVKVTQSSRYLVKRTGEKVFLECVQDMDHENMFWYRQDPGLGLRLIYFSYDVKMKEKGDIPEGYSVSREKKERFSLILESASTNQTSMYLCASSLRQALLMNTEAFFGQGTRLTVV.